Reported below is one T cell receptor beta chain. This sample stems from a study of patients and donors after allogeneic stem cell transplantation. TCRdb analysed the RT-PCR reads with MiXCR anew, one entry per CDR3 protein. This sample carries a few hundred thousand distinct CDR3 sequences, roughly 38% of them seen once, and the ten largest clones take more than 9%. The V gene lost 0 bases and the J gene lost 1 base, with 15 bases spanning the gap. The germline V gene has CDR1 MGHRA and CDR2 YSYEKL. CDR3 length equals 17 residues. The specimen sequenced was blood, either unsorted or a sorted T cell fraction (not recorded which). The chain has TRBV4-1 and TRBJ2-5; D is possibly TRBD2 (7 bases). This sequence was found in a human donor who was either an allogeneic HSCT recipient or a stem cell or donor lymphocyte infusion donor (not recorded which). It is not recorded whose cells these are; they may come from a transplant donor. The CDR3 DNA sequence: TGCGCCAGCAGCCAAGACGGGGGGCTCCTACTCCAAGAGACCCAGTACTTC. This translates into CASSQDGGLLLQETQYF.